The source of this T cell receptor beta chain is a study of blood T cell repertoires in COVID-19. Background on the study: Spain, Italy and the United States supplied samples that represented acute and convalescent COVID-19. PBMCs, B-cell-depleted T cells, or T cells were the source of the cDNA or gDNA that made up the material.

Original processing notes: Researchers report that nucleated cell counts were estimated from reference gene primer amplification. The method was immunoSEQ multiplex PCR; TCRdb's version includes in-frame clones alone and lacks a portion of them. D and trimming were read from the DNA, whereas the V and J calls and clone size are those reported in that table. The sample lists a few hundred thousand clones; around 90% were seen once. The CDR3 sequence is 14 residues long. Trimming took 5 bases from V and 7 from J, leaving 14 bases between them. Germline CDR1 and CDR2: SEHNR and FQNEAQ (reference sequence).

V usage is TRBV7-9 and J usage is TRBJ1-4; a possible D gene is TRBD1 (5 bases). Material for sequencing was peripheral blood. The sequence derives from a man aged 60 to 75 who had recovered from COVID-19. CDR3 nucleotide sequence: TGTGCCAGCAGCCCGGACAACCTTGGTGAAAAACTGTTTTTT. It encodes CASSPDNLGEKLFF.